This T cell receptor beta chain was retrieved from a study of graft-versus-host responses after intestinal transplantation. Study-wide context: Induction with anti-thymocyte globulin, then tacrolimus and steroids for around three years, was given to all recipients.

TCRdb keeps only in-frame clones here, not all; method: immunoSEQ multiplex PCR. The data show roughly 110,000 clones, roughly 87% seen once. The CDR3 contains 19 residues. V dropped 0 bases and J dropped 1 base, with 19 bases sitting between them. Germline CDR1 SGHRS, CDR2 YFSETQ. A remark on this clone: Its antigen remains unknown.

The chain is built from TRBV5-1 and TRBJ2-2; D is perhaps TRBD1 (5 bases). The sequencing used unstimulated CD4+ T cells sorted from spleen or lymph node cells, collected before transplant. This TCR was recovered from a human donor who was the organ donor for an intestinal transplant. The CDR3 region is CASSLASGYNLGNTGELFF. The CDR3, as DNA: TGCGCCAGCAGCTTGGCCTCAGGGTACAATTTGGGGAACACCGGGGAGCTGTTTTTT.